The entry below describes one T cell receptor beta chain. What this receptor recognizes is not known. The input lacks base qualities; no much larger clone sits a single base away. This sample was taken from a study of blood T cell repertoires in COVID-19 (dated by TCRdb to 2020 to 2022). Notes on the research overall: The collaborator samples originated in the United States, Italy and Spain and spanned the acute and convalescent phases of COVID-19. The material from the prospective study consisted of cDNA or gDNA derived from T cells, B-cell-depleted T cells, or PBMCs. Subjects who had been exposed to COVID-19, were actively infected with it, or had recovered from it provided the deeply sampled blood TCRbeta repertoires that made up the dataset. The repertoires were released in a freely available public database meant as a resource for research on the immune response to SARS-CoV-2. The samples were drawn from two sources: the first 160 participants of the ongoing ImmuneRACE study, and 1,000 to 1,500 subjects contributed by 6 global collaborators. The sample metadata nearly always contained a de-identified subject ID, COVID-19 status, age in years and sex. Where available, HLA class I and class II types were taken from metadata supplied by the sample provider and were not determined by assay-based typing. Overall study outcomes, separate from this receptor: The quantity of clinical and demographic metadata differed by source and by participant and was supplied without curation.

Taken from cysteine to phenylalanine, the CDR3 has 16 residues. CDR3 DNA only is kept here, 48 bases in frame from base 1. Germline trimming: 4 bases from V, 7 bases from J; junction bases outside gene matches: 8. Looking up the germline V gene yields CDR1 SGDLS and CDR2 YYNGEE. TCRbeta CDR3 regions were amplified from genomic DNA using the immunoSEQ Assay, a bias-controlled multiplex PCR. The original pipeline was this. The number of nucleated cells in each sample was estimated by amplification of reference gene primers within the assay. Sequence reads were collapsed and filtered to measure the absolute abundance of every unique TCRbeta CDR3 rearrangement. For each sample, productive Simpson clonality was calculated as the square root of Simpson's diversity index across productive rearrangements. The table comes from immuneACCESS by way of TCRdb, which keeps in-frame sequences with V and J called. Part of the clones is missing from these tables; in studies checked, under half for an unresolved V gene and the rest for unknown reasons. For V, J and clone size, that table is used; D and trimming come from the DNA. This sample lists under 450,000 clones; around 87% were detected once. About 1.5% of the sample is held by the ten biggest clonotypes.

Enrolling through a virtual design, the prospective study's participants ranged in age from roughly 18 to 100 years and lived across 20 to 25 United States geographic areas. To assign participants to cohorts, the prospective study relied on clinical history that participants themselves reported in a screening survey and a study questionnaire. For ImmuneRACE Cohort 3, a participant was defined as recovered based on two consecutive negative NP/OP PCR tests, clearance by a healthcare professional, or resolution of symptoms. In the prospective study, whole blood, serum and a nasopharyngeal or oropharyngeal swab were collected from each participant by mobile phlebotomists. Over a 2-month period, participants in the prospective study had the option of providing additional blood draws and questionnaires. Prospective study blood samples were shipped either frozen or at room temperature before DNA extraction.

The receptor was derived from a man aged 30 to 39 who had recovered from COVID-19. This receptor chain uses TRBV9 and TRBJ1-6; 10 central nucleotides agree with TRBD1. What was sequenced was PBMCs or T cells enriched from blood (not recorded which). The nucleotides are TGTGCCAGCAGCCCGACAGGGGGCCTTAGCAATTCACCCCTCCACTTT. This sequence encodes CASSPTGGLSNSPLHF.